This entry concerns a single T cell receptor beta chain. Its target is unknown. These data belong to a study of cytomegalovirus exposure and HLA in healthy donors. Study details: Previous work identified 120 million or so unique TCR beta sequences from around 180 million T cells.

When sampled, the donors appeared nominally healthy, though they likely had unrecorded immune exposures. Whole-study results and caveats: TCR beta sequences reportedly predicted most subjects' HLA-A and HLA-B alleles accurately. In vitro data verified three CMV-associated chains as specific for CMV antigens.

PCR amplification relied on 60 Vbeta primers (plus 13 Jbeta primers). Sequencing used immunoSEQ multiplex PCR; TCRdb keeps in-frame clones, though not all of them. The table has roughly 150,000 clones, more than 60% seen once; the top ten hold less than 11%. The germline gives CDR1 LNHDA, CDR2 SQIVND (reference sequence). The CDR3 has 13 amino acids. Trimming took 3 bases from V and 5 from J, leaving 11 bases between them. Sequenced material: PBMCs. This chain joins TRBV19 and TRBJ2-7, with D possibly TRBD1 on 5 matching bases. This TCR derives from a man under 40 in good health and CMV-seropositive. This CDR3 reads CASSIQGANEQYF. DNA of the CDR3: TGTGCCAGTAGTATCCAAGGGGCAAACGAGCAGTACTTC.